This entry lists 14 T cell receptor beta chains sequenced from one sample in a study of blood T cell repertoires in COVID-19. Assay used: immunoSEQ multiplex PCR; TCRdb lists only in-frame clones, some missing. The repertoire consists of roughly 250,000 clones, with around 90% occurring once and the leading ten covering approximately 0.8%. The sample comprised peripheral blood. These TCRs come from a man aged 30 to 39 with COVID-19, enrolled during active disease.

The chain uses TRBV6-6 and TRBJ1-2; D might be TRBD1 (6 bases). Germline V gene sequence: CDR1 MNHNY, CDR2 SVGAGI (reference sequence). With 2 bases removed from V and 7 bases from J, the gap between germline ends came to 17 bases. The CDR3 is made up of 15 amino acids. DNA of the CDR3: TGTGCCAGCAGTTACGGATCAGGGGCCCTTAGTGGCTACACCTTC. Protein: CASSYGSGALSGYTF.

This rearrangement joins TRBV7-9 to TRBJ2-7; 8 nucleotides match TRBD2. CDR1 is SEHNR and CDR2 is FQNEAQ in the germline V gene (reference sequence). The CDR3 length is 16 residues. The junction had 9 bases not matched to a gene; V was cut back by 5 bases and J by 0 bases. The CDR3 reads CASSPSSGGYSYEQYF. In DNA, the CDR3 is TGTGCCAGCAGCCCCTCGAGCGGGGGCTACTCCTACGAGCAGTACTTC. The whole variable domain, remainder taken from reference TRBV7-9 and TRBJ2-7, is DTGVSQNPRHKITKRGQNVTFRCDPISEHNRLYWYRQTLGQGPEFLTYFQNEAQLEKSRLLSDRFSAERPKGSFSTLEIQRTEQGDSAMYLCASSPSSGGYSYEQYFGPGTRLTVT.

The chain is built from TRBV6-1 and TRBJ1-1, with 10 bases aligning to TRBD1. The CDR3 loop spans 15 amino acids. The V gene end was trimmed by 3 bases and the J gene end by 2 bases; junction bases not matched to a gene: 3. Germline CDR1 and CDR2: MNHNS and SASEGT. The CDR3 coding sequence is TGTGCCAGCAGTGACCAGACAGGGGGCAACACTGAAGCTTTCTTT. It yields the protein CASSDQTGGNTEAFF.

A few counts support this clone. This sequence joins TRBV9 and TRBJ1-6, with TRBD1 matching over 9 bases. Germline assignment: CDR1 SGDLS and CDR2 YYNGEE. The J segment lost 7 bases and the V segment lost 3 bases, leaving 5 bases of the junction unmatched. The CDR3 loop spans 15 amino acids. The CDR3 is CASSGPGQGNSPLHF. CDR3 sequence (DNA): TGTGCCAGCAGCGGACCGGGACAGGGCAATTCACCCCTCCACTTT.

This chain connects TRBV9 to TRBJ2-1; 7 bases agree with TRBD2. This CDR3 spans 15 amino acids. Trimming took 1 base from V and 4 from J; bases not matched to a gene: 5. Germline CDR1 SGDLS, CDR2 YYNGEE. The CDR3 nucleotides are TGTGCCAGCAGCGTAACAGCGGGACTGTACAATGAGCAGTTCTTC. Its protein is CASSVTAGLYNEQFF.

J is TRBJ1-1 and V is TRBV2; 7 bases line up with TRBD1. The CDR3 length is 12 residues. The germline V gene has CDR1 SNHLY and CDR2 FYNNEI. Losses at the gene ends were 6 bases for V and 3 bases for J; bases not matched to a gene: 1. CDR3 DNA sequence: TGTGCCAGCAGCGGACAGGACACTGAAGCTTTCTTT. Translation gives CASSGQDTEAFF.

This chain links TRBV6-5 with TRBJ1-1; TRBD1 is a possible D gene (6 bases). The CDR3 is 14 amino acids. V was clipped by 6 bases and J by 1 base, with 12 bases between them. The germline gives CDR1 MNHEY, CDR2 SVGAGI. The CDR3 sequence is CASRLRGGNTEAFF. The CDR3 region has the DNA TGTGCCAGCAGACTAAGGGGGGGGAACACTGAAGCTTTCTTT.

The chain recombines TRBV29-1 with TRBJ2-3; possible D gene TRBD1, 6 bases. This CDR3 is 13 amino acids long. From germline, CDR1 is SQVTM and CDR2 ANQGSEA. With 4 bases removed from V and 2 bases from J, the gap between germline ends came to 10 bases. Here the CDR3 DNA reads TGCAGCGTTGTCCGGACAGCCACAGATACGCAGTATTTT. This sequence encodes CSVVRTATDTQYF.

CDR3 residues: CASIGFLVGGEKLFF. In nucleotides, the CDR3 is TGCGCCAGCATCGGTTTTCTGGTGGGGGGAGAAAAACTGTTTTTT. V and J are TRBV10-1 and TRBJ1-4; D is possibly TRBD1 (5 bases). From germline, CDR1 is WNHNN and CDR2 SYGVQD (reference sequence). The CDR3 is 15 amino acids. Trimming pared 7 bases from V and 8 bases from J, leaving 20 bases between.

The V and J genes are TRBV4-1 and TRBJ2-7, with 11 positions matching TRBD2. V lost 1 base to trimming and J lost 7 bases; unmatched junction nucleotides: 9. CDR1 and CDR2 from the germline V gene are MGHRA and YSYEKL. The CDR3 length is 16 residues. CDR3 in DNA: TGCGCCAGCAGCCAAGGTTTAGCGGGGGGGCGGGCTGAGCAGTACTTC. Amino acid sequence: CASSQGLAGGRAEQYF.

The J gene is TRBJ1-3, the V gene TRBV5-4; 9 bases agree with TRBD1. Germline-derived CDR1 and CDR2 are SGHNT and YYREEE (reference sequence). This CDR3 has 16 amino acids. The ends lost 6 bases at V and 0 bases at J; junction bases unmatched: 7. CDR3: CASNEQGASSGNTIYF. Here the CDR3 DNA reads TGTGCCAGCAACGAACAGGGGGCAAGCTCTGGAAACACCATATATTTT.

The rearrangement links TRBV5-6 to TRBJ1-1, with D hard to call. CDR3 length: 13 amino acids. V lost 3 bases and J lost 1, with 7 bases in between. Germline V lookup: CDR1 SGHDT, CDR2 YYEEEE. For the CDR3, the DNA is TGTGCCAGCAGCTACGACTGGAACACTGAAGCTTTCTTT. Residues: CASSYDWNTEAFF.

The chain combines TRBV5-1 with TRBJ2-1; 9 positions match TRBD2. Germline V gene data show CDR1 as SGHRS and CDR2 as YFSETQ. This CDR3 spans 20 amino acids. Unmatched junction bases numbered 14, after V lost 1 base and J lost 0 bases. CDR3 amino acids: CASSLSGLTSGPSSYNEQFF. The CDR3, as DNA: TGCGCCAGCAGCTTGAGTGGTTTGACTAGCGGCCCCAGCTCCTACAATGAGCAGTTCTTC.

The gene calls are TRBV4-2 and TRBJ2-7, with TRBD1 matching 7 bases. V was pared by 1 base and J by 4 bases, with 7 bases of the junction left unmatched. The germline CDR1 and CDR2 sequences are LGHNA and YNFKEQ. The CDR3 is 15 residues long. The CDR3 DNA sequence: TGTGCCAGCAGCCAAGGTATAAGCAGGGGGTACGAGCAGTACTTC. It codes for CASSQGISRGYEQYF.